Listed below are T cell receptor beta chains from one sample, sequenced in a study of control samples from healthy donors and cancer patients. Data came from immunoSEQ multiplex PCR; TCRdb stores just in-frame clones and leaves some out. The sample has some 100,000 clones, about four fifths seen once; the top ten hold about 10%. What was sequenced was blood. The receptors shown here come from a woman aged 30 to 39 in good health. CDR3s include the opening cysteine and the closing phenylalanine or tryptophan. Each record gives: D gene, V gene, J gene, clone size, CDR3 protein, CDR3 DNA. The D gene is left open where the match is weak. The listing skips clone size in some rows; elsewhere it reads once, few, many or a size class.

D: .
V: TRBV19
J: TRBJ2-3
size: .
CDR3: CASSRGAGPTDTQYF
DNA: TGTGCCAGTAGTAGAGGGGCGGGACCAACAGATACGCAGTATTTT

D: TRBD1
V: TRBV6-5
J: TRBJ1-1
size: .
CDR3: CASSYSRQGNTEAFF
DNA: TGTGCCAGCAGTTACTCGCGACAGGGGAACACTGAAGCTTTCTTT

D: .
V: TRBV19
J: TRBJ2-5
size: .
CDR3: CASSHNGGSLQTQYF
DNA: TGTGCCAGTAGTCACAACGGAGGGTCCCTACAGACCCAGTACTTC

D: .
V: TRBV6-2/TRBV6-3
J: TRBJ2-1
size: .
CDR3: CASSYSQEGEQFF
DNA: TGTGCCAGCAGTTACTCGCAGGAAGGGGAGCAGTTCTTC

D: TRBD1
V: TRBV10-3
J: TRBJ1-2
size: .
CDR3: CATYGQGLLGYGYTF
DNA: TGTGCCACCTATGGACAGGGCTTATTAGGCTATGGCTACACCTTC

D: .
V: TRBV5-3
J: TRBJ2-5
size: .
CDR3: CARSLAGGETQYF
DNA: TGTGCCAGAAGCTTGGCTGGGGGGGAGACCCAGTACTTC

D: .
V: TRBV7-2
J: TRBJ1-1
size: once
CDR3: CASSLGPGGTEAFF
DNA: TGTGCCAGCAGCTTAGGTCCGGGGGGCACTGAAGCTTTCTTT

D: .
V: TRBV28
J: TRBJ2-2
size: .
CDR3: CASSLAWRNTGELFF
DNA: TGTGCCAGCAGTTTAGCGTGGCGGAACACCGGGGAGCTGTTTTTT

D: .
V: TRBV7-2
J: TRBJ2-5
size: .
CDR3: CASSRKAGAETQYF
DNA: TGTGCCAGCAGCAGAAAGGCCGGGGCGGAGACCCAGTACTTC

D: .
V: TRBV6-5
J: TRBJ2-3
size: .
CDR3: CASSTTHTQYF
DNA: TGTGCCAGCAGCACCACGCATACGCAGTATTTT

D: .
V: TRBV30
J: TRBJ1-2
size: .
CDR3: CAWSVQGSYGYTF
DNA: TGTGCCTGGAGTGTACAGGGTAGCTATGGCTACACCTTC

D: .
V: TRBV19
J: TRBJ2-3
size: .
CDR3: CASSIGGGTSTDTQYF
DNA: TGTGCCAGTAGTATTGGCGGGGGCACTAGCACAGATACGCAGTATTTT

D: TRBD2
V: TRBV9
J: TRBJ2-1
size: once
CDR3: CASTPRAGGLNEQFF
DNA: TGTGCCAGCACCCCACGAGCGGGGGGGCTCAATGAGCAGTTCTTC

D: TRBD1
V: TRBV30
J: TRBJ2-7
size: once
CDR3: CAWNRGKREQYF
DNA: TGTGCCTGGAACAGGGGCAAACGCGAGCAGTACTTC

D: TRBD2
V: TRBV6-5
J: TRBJ2-3
size: .
CDR3: CASTAGLADTDTQYF
DNA: TGTGCCAGCACCGCCGGACTAGCGGACACAGATACGCAGTATTTT

D: TRBD1
V: TRBV12-5
J: TRBJ2-7
size: once
CDR3: CASGPPQGAYEQYF
DNA: TGTGCTAGTGGTCCACCCCAGGGGGCGTACGAGCAGTACTTC

D: TRBD1
V: TRBV7-9
J: TRBJ1-2
size: .
CDR3: CASSSQGNYGYTF
DNA: TGTGCCAGCAGCTCACAGGGGAACTATGGCTACACCTTC

D: .
V: TRBV5-1
J: TRBJ2-7
size: .
CDR3: CASSLEGGSYEQYF
DNA: TGCGCCAGCAGCTTGGAGGGTGGCTCCTACGAGCAGTACTTC

D: .
V: TRBV6-5
J: TRBJ2-7
size: .
CDR3: CASSPKGAGTYEQYF
DNA: TGTGCCAGCAGTCCTAAAGGGGCCGGAACCTACGAGCAGTACTTC

D: .
V: TRBV6-5
J: TRBJ2-3
size: few
CDR3: CASSYQETDTQYF
DNA: TGTGCCAGCAGTTATCAAGAGACCGATACGCAGTATTTT

D: .
V: TRBV5-1
J: TRBJ2-7
size: .
CDR3: CASSLTGKGYEQYF
DNA: TGCGCCAGCAGCTTGACAGGGAAGGGCTACGAGCAGTACTTC

D: .
V: TRBV5-1
J: TRBJ2-7
size: .
CDR3: CASTPSGGTVSYEQYF
DNA: TGCGCCAGCACCCCTTCTGGAGGGACAGTCTCCTACGAGCAGTACTTC

D: .
V: TRBV3-1/TRBV3-2
J: TRBJ2-7
size: .
CDR3: CASSQVAAYEQYF
DNA: TGTGCTAGCAGCCAAGTTGCGGCCTACGAGCAGTACTTC

D: .
V: TRBV19
J: TRBJ1-5
size: few
CDR3: CASSTQTAFSNQPQHF
DNA: TGTGCCAGTAGTACCCAGACAGCCTTTAGCAATCAGCCCCAGCATTTT

D: .
V: TRBV2
J: TRBJ2-1
size: few
CDR3: CASSVTRVEQFF
DNA: TGTGCCAGCAGTGTTACGCGGGTTGAGCAGTTCTTC

D: TRBD2
V: TRBV19
J: TRBJ2-3
size: .
CDR3: CASSSSSGGGADTQYF
DNA: TGTGCCAGTAGTTCCTCTAGCGGGGGCGGCGCAGATACGCAGTATTTT

D: .
V: TRBV11-2
J: TRBJ2-4
size: .
CDR3: CASSGSLKNIQYF
DNA: TGTGCCAGCAGCGGCAGTCTCAAAAACATTCAGTACTTC

D: TRBD1
V: TRBV5-1
J: TRBJ1-1
size: few
CDR3: CASSSQGSTEAFF
DNA: TGCGCCAGCAGCTCACAGGGGTCCACTGAAGCTTTCTTT

D: TRBD1
V: TRBV18
J: TRBJ1-4
size: .
CDR3: CASSPVDRGRLFF
DNA: TGTGCCAGCTCACCGGTTGACAGGGGTAGACTGTTTTTT

D: .
V: TRBV12-3/TRBV12-4
J: TRBJ2-2
size: once
CDR3: CASRTNTGELFF
DNA: TGTGCCAGTCGTACGAACACCGGGGAGCTGTTTTTT

D: .
V: TRBV19
J: TRBJ1-3
size: once
CDR3: CASSIPGAGNTIYF
DNA: TGTGCCAGTAGTATCCCAGGGGCTGGAAACACCATATATTTT

D: TRBD1
V: TRBV9
J: TRBJ1-2
size: few
CDR3: CASSGRTGENGYTF
DNA: TGTGCCAGCAGCGGCAGGACAGGGGAGAATGGCTACACCTTC

D: TRBD1
V: TRBV4-2
J: TRBJ1-4
size: .
CDR3: CASSQTGVGEKLFF
DNA: TGTGCCAGCAGCCAAACAGGGGTGGGAGAAAAACTGTTTTTT

D: .
V: TRBV6-2/TRBV6-3
J: TRBJ2-3
size: .
CDR3: CASSYPSRADTQYF
DNA: TGTGCCAGCAGTTACCCTTCACGGGCAGATACGCAGTATTTT

D: .
V: TRBV4-2
J: TRBJ2-7
size: .
CDR3: CASSQDRGSSSSYEQYF
DNA: TGTGCCAGCAGCCAAGATAGGGGCAGTTCGAGCTCCTACGAGCAGTACTTC

D: .
V: TRBV7-2
J: TRBJ2-3
size: .
CDR3: CASSLEDTQYF
DNA: TGTGCCAGCAGCTTAGAAGATACGCAGTATTTT

D: .
V: TRBV25-1
J: TRBJ1-2
size: many
CDR3: CASSDWPYGYTF
DNA: TGTGCCAGCAGTGACTGGCCTTATGGCTACACCTTC

D: .
V: TRBV14
J: TRBJ1-6
size: once
CDR3: CASSQVRVGSPLHF
DNA: TGTGCCAGCAGCCAAGTAAGGGTAGGGTCACCCCTCCACTTT

D: .
V: TRBV24-1
J: TRBJ1-2
size: .
CDR3: CATSDHQTGIGYTF
DNA: TGTGCCACCAGTGATCACCAAACAGGGATCGGCTACACCTTC

D: .
V: TRBV19
J: TRBJ1-1
size: few
CDR3: CASSTWERVGTEAFF
DNA: TGTGCCAGTAGTACGTGGGAACGGGTTGGCACTGAAGCTTTCTTT

D: .
V: TRBV7-9
J: TRBJ1-3
size: .
CDR3: CASSLAEGGTAGNTIYF
DNA: TGTGCCAGCAGCTTAGCTGAAGGGGGGACCGCTGGAAACACCATATATTTT

D: .
V: TRBV9
J: TRBJ2-5
size: .
CDR3: CASSPSGSPQETQYF
DNA: TGTGCCAGCAGCCCCAGTGGTTCTCCTCAAGAGACCCAGTACTTC

D: TRBD1
V: TRBV18
J: TRBJ1-2
size: .
CDR3: CASSPQTPGQGANYGYTF
DNA: TGTGCCAGCTCACCTCAAACGCCGGGACAGGGGGCTAACTATGGCTACACCTTC

D: .
V: TRBV29-1
J: TRBJ2-3
size: .
CDR3: CSVAWQDTQYF
DNA: TGCAGCGTTGCTTGGCAAGATACGCAGTATTTT

D: TRBD1
V: TRBV2
J: TRBJ2-6
size: .
CDR3: CASRAGTGLTSGANVLTF
DNA: TGTGCCAGCAGGGCCGGGACAGGTCTCACTTCTGGGGCCAACGTCCTGACTTTC

D: .
V: TRBV19
J: TRBJ1-1
size: .
CDR3: CASSIRVYTEAFF
DNA: TGTGCCAGTAGTATACGGGTATACACTGAAGCTTTCTTT

D: .
V: TRBV19
J: TRBJ1-6
size: once
CDR3: CASSIQGTDNSPLHF
DNA: TGTGCCAGTAGTATACAGGGGACGGATAATTCACCCCTCCACTTT

D: TRBD2
V: TRBV9
J: TRBJ2-1
size: .
CDR3: CASSVGSGAYNEQFF
DNA: TGTGCCAGCAGCGTAGGAAGCGGGGCCTACAATGAGCAGTTCTTC

D: TRBD1
V: TRBV11-3
J: TRBJ1-2
size: .
CDR3: CASSQRTGGGDGYTF
DNA: TGTGCCAGCAGCCAGAGGACAGGGGGTGGAGATGGCTACACCTTC

D: .
V: TRBV4-1
J: TRBJ2-7
size: .
CDR3: CASSQVEASSYEQYF
DNA: TGCGCCAGCAGCCAAGTTGAGGCCAGCTCCTACGAGCAGTACTTC

D: TRBD1
V: TRBV30
J: TRBJ1-1
size: .
CDR3: CAWSVGQGETEAFF
DNA: TGTGCCTGGAGTGTGGGGCAGGGGGAGACTGAAGCTTTCTTT

D: .
V: TRBV9
J: TRBJ1-2
size: .
CDR3: CASSVGAYENYGYTF
DNA: TGTGCCAGCAGCGTAGGTGCCTACGAAAACTATGGCTACACCTTC

D: .
V: TRBV3-1/TRBV3-2
J: TRBJ2-5
size: .
CDR3: CASSLHPPGARGTQYF
DNA: TGTGCCAGCAGCCTACACCCTCCTGGGGCCAGGGGGACCCAGTACTTC

D: .
V: TRBV20-1
J: TRBJ2-3
size: .
CDR3: CSASSTDTQYF
DNA: TGCAGTGCCAGCTCCACAGATACGCAGTATTTT

D: .
V: TRBV7-8
J: TRBJ2-5
size: .
CDR3: CASSPPGTAQETQYF
DNA: TGTGCCAGCAGCCCCCCAGGGACGGCCCAAGAGACCCAGTACTTC

D: .
V: TRBV3-1/TRBV3-2
J: TRBJ2-7
size: .
CDR3: CASSQDRGRSYEQYF
DNA: TGTGCCAGCAGCCAAGATCGAGGGCGCTCCTACGAGCAGTACTTC

D: .
V: TRBV19
J: TRBJ1-2
size: .
CDR3: CASSPQGRQGNYGYTF
DNA: TGTGCCAGTAGTCCCCAGGGGAGGCAGGGTAACTATGGCTACACCTTC

D: .
V: TRBV25-1
J: TRBJ1-5
size: .
CDR3: CASIRTGTQPQHF
DNA: TGTGCCAGCATACGGACGGGCACTCAGCCCCAGCATTTT